These 32 T cell receptor beta chains came from one sample sequenced in a study of CD8+ T cells in alopecia areata. The sample's treatment: oral pan-JAK inhibitor, 5-10 mg twice daily. RNA was isolated and reverse transcribed to cDNA, the sequencing template. Produced via immunoSEQ multiplex PCR; TCRdb's table is partial and in-frame only. The sample shows 190,000 or so clones, about three fifths of them seen only once. The sequenced sample was CD8+ T cells sorted from blood, obtained at week 24, from a patient treated with tofacitinib. These receptors were collected from a human donor with alopecia areata.

This chain connects TRBV11-2 to TRBJ2-5; D is unresolved. V was shortened by 1 base and J by 2 bases, with 8 bases between the two germline ends. This CDR3 has 14 residues. Per the germline V gene, CDR1 is SGHAT and CDR2 is FQNNGV. The CDR3 spells CASSLGTRQETQYF. In DNA, the CDR3 is TGTGCCAGCAGCTTAGGTACCAGACAAGAGACCCAGTACTTC.

The gene calls are TRBV6-5 and TRBJ1-5, with 7 bases identical to TRBD1. Losses at the gene ends were 9 bases for V and 4 bases for J; bases not matched to a gene: 6. Germline CDR1 and CDR2: MNHEY and SVGAGI. The CDR3 covers 13 residues. CDR3 loop: CASTSGGNQPQHF. The CDR3 DNA is TGTGCCAGTACATCAGGGGGAAATCAGCCCCAGCATTTT.

This clone came up a few times. The chain links TRBV13 to TRBJ2-7; D is perhaps TRBD2 (6 bases). Per the germline V gene, CDR1 is PRHDT and CDR2 is FYEKMQ (reference sequence). V was clipped by 1 base and J by 6 bases, with 10 bases between them. There are 13 residues in the CDR3. Written as DNA, the CDR3 is TGTGCCAGCAGCTTAGACCCCGGGGGCGAGCAGTACTTC. Encoded protein: CASSLDPGGEQYF.

This clone has more than one count but fewer than ten. This sequence joins TRBV12-5 and TRBJ2-3, with D perhaps matching TRBD2 (6 bases). Germline V gives CDR1 LGHNT, CDR2 FRNRAP. CDR3 size: 14 residues. V lost 5 bases, J lost 2 bases, and 11 bases lay in between. CDR3 amino acids: CASGPGLFTDTQYF. CDR3 DNA: TGTGCTAGTGGTCCCGGACTATTCACAGATACGCAGTATTTT.

The CDR3 DNA reads TGCAGCGTTGAAGAAATCGACGAGCAGTACTTC. Amino acid sequence: CSVEEIDEQYF. The chain uses TRBV29-1 and TRBJ2-7, with D unresolved. Deletions cut 0 bases from V and 5 bases from J, with 5 bases between. The CDR3 is 11 amino acids. Germline CDR1 and CDR2: SQVTM and ANQGSEA.

The gene calls are TRBV6-6 and TRBJ2-5, with D perhaps being TRBD1 or TRBD2 (5 bases each). CDR1 and CDR2 (germline): MNHNY, SVGAGI (reference sequence). CDR3 size: 15 residues. V lost 8 bases to trimming and J lost 4 bases, with 20 bases between them. CDR3 in DNA: TGTGCCAGCCATCTTAAGTCGGGACCTCGAGAGACCCAGTACTTC. Protein product: CASHLKSGPRETQYF.

Only one count was recorded for this clone. The rearrangement links TRBV13 to TRBJ2-7, with D tentatively TRBD1 (5 bases). V was cut by 5 bases and J by 4 bases, with 15 bases left in between. Germline V CDR1 and CDR2: PRHDT, FYEKMQ (reference sequence). The CDR3 sequence is 14 residues long. DNA of the CDR3: TGTGCCAGCAGCCCCAGGGAAGTGTCTTACGAGCAGTACTTC. It encodes CASSPREVSYEQYF.

The genes are TRBV18 and TRBJ1-5, with no clear D. This CDR3 contains 13 residues. Trimming took 6 bases from V and 6 from J, leaving 12 bases between them. CDR1 KGHSH and CDR2 LQKENI come from the germline V gene. The CDR3 DNA reads TGTGCCAGCTCCCCCTTCCTTAGTCAGCCCCAGCATTTT. Its translation: CASSPFLSQPQHF.

The rearrangement joins TRBV27 to TRBJ1-1, with TRBD1 as a possible D gene (5 bases). The length of the CDR3 is 15 residues. Between the trimmed V and J ends, which lost 5 bases and 5 bases, there was a span of 18 bases. Germline V CDR1 and CDR2: MNHEY, SMNVEV (reference sequence). The CDR3 DNA sequence: TGTGCCAGCAGTGACGGCGGGCTCGGGGGAACTGAAGCTTTCTTT. This gives the protein CASSDGGLGGTEAFF.

This sequence joins TRBV29-1 and TRBJ2-2, with D unresolved. The CDR3 has 14 amino acids. Trimming took off 2 bases at V and 1 base at J, with 8 bases between the two ends. The germline CDR1 and CDR2 sequences are SQVTM and ANQGSEA. The CDR3 is CSVELGRNTGELFF. The CDR3 DNA sequence: TGCAGCGTTGAACTTGGGCGGAACACCGGGGAGCTGTTTTTT.

This clone was recorded a few times. This rearrangement joins TRBV21-1 to TRBJ2-1; the table's TRBD1 call for D was not verified on the DNA. TRBV21-1 is a documented pseudogene. This CDR3 is 15 amino acids long. The CDR3 spells CASNPGQGVLDEQFF. DNA of the CDR3: TGTGCCAGCAACCCGGGACAGGGTGTTTTGGATGAGCAGTTCTTC.

The gene calls are TRBV4-1 and TRBJ2-2; D remains ambiguous. Deletions cut 4 bases from V and 10 bases from J, with 13 bases between. CDR3 length equals 13 residues. Germline CDR1 and CDR2: MGHRA and YSYEKL. This chain's CDR3 is CASSLGRQVELFF. The CDR3 nucleotides are TGCGCCAGCAGCCTCGGACGGCAGGTGGAGCTGTTTTTT.

The gene calls are TRBV29-1 and TRBJ1-4; tentative D call: TRBD1 (5 bases). Germline V gene data show CDR1 as SQVTM and CDR2 as ANQGSEA. This CDR3 region has 11 residues. CDR3 sequence (DNA): TGCACCGCGGGGCACGATGAAAAACTGTTTTTT. This codes for CTAGHDEKLFF. The entire variable domain, with the rest obtained from reference TRBV29-1 and TRBJ1-4, is as follows: SAVISQKPSRDICQRGTSLTIQCQVDSQVTMMFWYRQQPGQSLTLIATANQGSEATYESGFVIDKFPISRPNLTFSTLTVSNMSPEDSSIYLCTAGHDEKLFFGSGTQLSVL.

This chain links TRBV11-2 with TRBJ2-5; 10 bases are a match to TRBD1. Germline loops: CDR1 SGHAT, CDR2 FQNNGV. V gave up 1 base and J gave up 4 bases; unmatched junction bases: 0. This CDR3 spans 14 amino acids. The CDR3 loop is CASSLGTGGETQYF. For the CDR3, the DNA is TGTGCCAGCAGCTTAGGGACAGGGGGAGAGACCCAGTACTTC.

V and J are TRBV23-1 and TRBJ1-2; D is uncertain. TRBV23-1 is an ORF for which the function is uncertain. The CDR3 spans 14 residues. The V and J ends lost 0 bases and 8 bases respectively, with 13 bases between them. The CDR3 here is CASSQSPVPWGYTF. The CDR3 DNA reads as TGCGCCAGCAGTCAATCCCCTGTCCCCTGGGGCTACACCTTC.

This chain uses TRBV30 with TRBJ2-1; D tentatively fits TRBD1 or TRBD2 (6 bases each). The germline gives CDR1 GTSNPN, CDR2 SVGIG (reference sequence). CDR3 length: 15 residues. The germline V and J ends were trimmed by 0 bases and 6 bases, with 15 bases remaining between them. The CDR3 bases are TGTGCCTGGAGTGTAGGGGGGCGGCGTGTCAATGAGCAGTTCTTC. Protein product: CAWSVGGRRVNEQFF.

The gene calls are TRBV5-6 and TRBJ1-2; D remains ambiguous. The germline V gene has CDR1 SGHDT and CDR2 YYEEEE. V gave up 4 bases and J gave up 5 bases, with 15 bases separating them. The CDR3 is made up of 14 amino acids. The CDR3 bases are TGTGCCAGCAGCGCGACCGGGATGGGGTATGGCTACACCTTC. Amino acid sequence: CASSATGMGYGYTF.

This clone was seen a single time. Other DNA sequences within the sample encode an identical CDR3. The gene calls are TRBV13 and TRBJ1-1, with D tentatively TRBD1 (5 bases). V lost 0 bases and J lost 1, with 6 bases in between. Germline CDR1 PRHDT, CDR2 FYEKMQ (reference sequence). This CDR3 is 14 amino acids long. CDR3 amino acids: CASSLGRGNTEAFF. As DNA, the CDR3 is TGTGCCAGCAGCTTAGGTAGGGGGAACACTGAAGCTTTCTTT.

Of note for this clone: One end of the junction fails to match germline, which may point to a read error. The chain has TRBV7-3 and TRBJ2-7, with 8 bases fitting TRBD2. The CDR3 contains 15 residues. CDR1 SGHTA and CDR2 FQGTGA come from the germline V gene. In nucleotides, the CDR3 is TGCGCCAGCAGCCAAGTTTCTAGCGGGTCCTACGAGCAGTACTTC. The encoded protein is CASSQVSSGSYEQYF. Full variable domain (outside the CDR3, taken from reference TRBV7-3 and TRBJ2-7): GAGVSQTPSNKVTEKGKYVELRCDPISGHTALYWYRQSLGQGPEFLIYFQGTGAADDSGLPNDRFFAVRPEGSVSTLKIQRTERGDSAVYLCASSQVSSGSYEQYFGPGTRLTVT.

In this sample, this clone turned up a few times. The rearrangement links TRBV7-9 to TRBJ2-5, with D tentatively TRBD2 (6 bases). The CDR3 runs 15 residues. Germline CDR1 reads SEHNR; CDR2 reads FQNEAQ (reference sequence). Trimming left V 5 bases short and J 4 bases short, with 17 bases between. For the CDR3, the DNA is TGTGCCAGCAGCCCATGGCGGGGTAAAGGAGAGACCCAGTACTTC. It is translated as CASSPWRGKGETQYF.

This clone was observed once. The genes are TRBV7-6 and TRBJ1-1; the match to TRBD1 covers 9 bases. Germline CDR1 SGHVS, CDR2 FNYEAQ. J was trimmed by 1 base and V by 5 bases; bases with no gene match: 2. This CDR3 contains 14 residues. Here the CDR3 reads CASSPGQGNTEAFF. DNA of the CDR3: TGTGCCAGCAGCCCGGGACAGGGGAACACTGAAGCTTTCTTT.

This clone was recorded a few times. The V call is TRBV13, the J call TRBJ2-1; D remains unclear. Trimming removed 4 bases at V and 4 bases at J, with 5 bases between. This CDR3 spans 12 amino acids. CDR1 is PRHDT and CDR2 is FYEKMQ in the germline V gene (reference sequence). The CDR3 loop is CASSSGYNEQFF. In DNA form, the CDR3 reads TGTGCCAGCAGCTCAGGATACAATGAGCAGTTCTTC.

CDR3 bases: TGCGCCAGCAGCTTGTCTAGCGGCGTGAATGAGCAGTTCTTC. This sequence encodes CASSLSSGVNEQFF. The V gene is TRBV5-1, the J gene TRBJ2-1, with TRBD2 matching 7 bases. CDR1 is SGHRS and CDR2 is YFSETQ in the germline V gene. J was trimmed by 7 bases and V by 1 base; bases with no gene match: 5. This CDR3 is 14 amino acids long.

The chain recombines TRBV15 with TRBJ2-5, with TRBD2 identical over 12 bases. The CDR3 loop spans 16 amino acids. Germline trimming cut 5 bases from V and 1 base from J; bases unmatched to any gene: 5. Germline loops: CDR1 LNHNV, CDR2 YYDKDF (reference sequence). CDR3 sequence (DNA): TGTGCCACCAGCTCCACTAGCGGGGGGACCCAAGAGACCCAGTACTTC. This translates into CATSSTSGGTQETQYF.

This clone is a singleton in its sample. V and J are TRBV4-1 and TRBJ1-4, with 9 positions matching TRBD1. The junction had 7 bases not matched to a gene; V was cut back by 3 bases and J by 8 bases. The CDR3 extends over 15 amino acids. Germline CDR1 and CDR2: MGHRA and YSYEKL. The CDR3 DNA reads TGCGCCAGCAGCCAGGGGACAGGGCTTGTGGAAAAACTGTTTTTT. Its translation is CASSQGTGLVEKLFF.

With respect to this clone: The junction differs from germline at one of its ends, possibly a read error. The rearrangement uses TRBV30 and TRBJ2-7, with 7 bases aligning to TRBD1. The germline gives CDR1 GTSNPN, CDR2 SVGIG (reference sequence). This CDR3 spans 14 amino acids. The CDR3 loop reads CAWRHGQALYEQYF. DNA of the CDR3: TGTGCATGGAGACACGGACAGGCCTTATACGAGCAGTACTTC.

This clone was detected a few times. V is TRBV2 and J is TRBJ1-2; D gene unclear. This CDR3 comprises 14 residues. The V end lost 7 bases, the J end lost 0 bases, and 12 bases lay between the germline ends. The germline V gene has CDR1 SNHLY and CDR2 FYNNEI. The CDR3, as DNA: TGTGCCAGCACTCAAGGAATAGCTAACTATGGCTACACCTTC. Protein sequence: CASTQGIANYGYTF.

The chain recombines TRBV30 with TRBJ1-6; no reliable D call. The length of the CDR3 is 16 residues. Germline loops: CDR1 GTSNPN, CDR2 SVGIG (reference sequence). Between the trimmed V and J ends, which lost 1 base and 8 bases, there was a span of 18 bases. The CDR3 DNA sequence: TGTGCCTGGAGTGGGGCCCCCTTCATGGCGTATTCACCCCTCCACTTT. Translation: CAWSGAPFMAYSPLHF.

The rearrangement links TRBV9 to TRBJ1-3; D call uncertain. Per germline, CDR1 SGDLS and CDR2 YYNGEE. This CDR3 has 12 amino acids. V lost 7 bases, J lost 4 bases, and 9 bases lay in between. The CDR3 nucleotides are TGTGCCAGCTCGCAGGACGGAAACACCATATATTTT. Amino acids: CASSQDGNTIYF.

The CDR3 DNA is TGTGCCAGCAGCTTATTCAGGGCGAAAGAAGAGACCCAGTACTTC. Translating it yields CASSLFRAKEETQYF. V is TRBV11-2 and J is TRBJ2-5; weak D call: TRBD1 (5 bases). The V gene lost 2 bases and the J gene lost 3 bases, with 13 bases spanning the gap. The CDR3 runs 15 residues. Per germline, CDR1 SGHAT and CDR2 FQNNGV.

This chain joins TRBV19 and TRBJ1-2; D is unresolved. The V gene's germline CDR1 is LNHDA and CDR2 SQIVND (reference sequence). Trimming removed 9 bases from V and 3 bases from J, with 20 bases in between. The CDR3 has 15 amino acids. In DNA, the CDR3 is TGTGCCAGCGTAGACCCGGCTGTAGGGTACTATGGCTACACCTTC. Protein sequence: CASVDPAVGYYGYTF.

V is TRBV30 and J is TRBJ1-6; D is undetermined. The V end was cut by 0 bases, the J end by 8 bases, with 11 bases between. The CDR3 extends over 14 amino acids. Looked up from germline, CDR1 is GTSNPN and CDR2 is SVGIG (reference sequence). The chain's CDR3 is CAWSVGPTHSPLHF. The CDR3 bases are TGTGCCTGGAGTGTTGGTCCGACTCATTCACCCCTCCACTTT.